The T cell receptor beta chain under discussion was sequenced for a study of T-cell reconstitution after alpha-beta-depleted transplantation in children. Study results and limitations: The high TCRbeta diversity at day 60 in some patients came from surviving recipient T cells and thymic progenitors.

Unique molecular identifiers were incorporated into the prepared TCRbeta library. TCRdb re-derived calls from the PCR reads in MiXCR, one entry per CDR3 protein. The sample carries under 300,000 distinct CDR3 sequences, approximately 10% recorded once. Many counts were recorded for this clonotype. Its antigen is undetermined. The V segment lost 6 bases and the J segment 6 bases; nucleotides outside the gene matches: 5. In germline, CDR1 is MNHEY, CDR2 SMNVEV (reference sequence). This CDR3 is built from 15 residues. This chain joins TRBV27 and TRBJ2-1, with 13 bases identical to TRBD2. Sequenced here: peripheral blood, sampled 180 days after TCRalphabeta/CD19-depleted stem cell transplant. This clonotype was obtained from a male patient aged 2 to 10 who had a stem cell transplant for chronic granulomatous disease, so the T cells may come from the graft donor. CDR3 nucleotide sequence: TGTGCCAGCAGCCCCGGGACTAGCGGGACCAATGAGCAGTTCTTC. Its translation is CASSPGTSGTNEQFF.